The TCR beta chain under discussion was sequenced for a study of blood T cells in healthy people across ages. Study observations and caveats: One million T cells yielded diversity estimates that were considered underestimates. Fewer expanded clones and more diversity marked long-lived versus aged donors.

V was pared by 5 bases and J by 5 bases, with 22 bases between. This CDR3 contains 16 residues. Germline V gives CDR1 SEHNR, CDR2 FQNEAQ (reference sequence). Through a sample-barcoded 5' primer and a J-beta primer mix, a second PCR was run for roughly 7 to 12 cycles. MiXCR, run by TCRdb on the 5' RACE reads, gives a single entry per CDR3 protein. The sample shows 550,000 to 600,000 distinct CDR3 sequences, 27% of them seen only once. Concerning this clonotype: What it binds is not known.

This chain connects TRBV7-9 to TRBJ2-7; D possibly uses TRBD1 or TRBD2 (5 bases each). The sequenced material came from blood. This sequence originates from a woman in her sixties or seventies in good health. This CDR3 is CASSRFEGFAGDEQYF. The CDR3, as DNA: TGTGCCAGCAGCCGTTTTGAGGGGTTCGCCGGTGACGAGCAGTACTTC. Full variable domain (outside the CDR3, taken from reference TRBV7-9 and TRBJ2-7): DTGVSQNPRHKITKRGQNVTFRCDPISEHNRLYWYRQTLGQGPEFLTYFQNEAQLEKSRLLSDRFSAERPKGSFSTLEIQRTEQGDSAMYLCASSRFEGFAGDEQYFGPGTRLTVT.